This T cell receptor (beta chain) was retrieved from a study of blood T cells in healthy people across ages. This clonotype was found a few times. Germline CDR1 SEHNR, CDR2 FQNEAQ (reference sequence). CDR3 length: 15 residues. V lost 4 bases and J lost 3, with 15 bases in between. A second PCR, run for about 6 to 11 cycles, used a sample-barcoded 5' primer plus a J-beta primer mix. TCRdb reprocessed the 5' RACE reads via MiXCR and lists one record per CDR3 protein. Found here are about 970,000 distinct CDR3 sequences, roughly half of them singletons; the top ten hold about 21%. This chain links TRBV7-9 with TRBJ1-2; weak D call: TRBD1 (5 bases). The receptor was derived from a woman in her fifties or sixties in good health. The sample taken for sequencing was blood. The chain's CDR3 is CASSSREDIYYGYTF. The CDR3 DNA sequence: TGTGCCAGCAGCTCCCGGGAGGACATTTACTATGGCTACACCTTC.